The 12 T cell receptor beta chains reported below all come from one sample, sequenced in a study of T cell repertoires in cytomegalovirus infection. TCRdb reprocessed the reads via MiXCR and lists one record per CDR3 protein. The top ten hold 20% to 25% of the sample, which has some 180,000 distinct CDR3 sequences, about a sixth seen once. Input material: CD8+ T cells from PBMCs. These receptors were taken from a human donor in good health (CMV status not recorded). Some clones in this sample may be carry-over from other donors' samples.

This chain links TRBV7-6 with TRBJ2-3, with 11 bases that match TRBD1. Trimming removed 4 bases from V and 3 bases from J; junction bases left unmatched: 9. This CDR3 comprises 17 residues. Germline lookup yields CDR1 SGHVS and CDR2 FNYEAQ. The DNA of the CDR3 is TGTGCCAGCAGCTACCCTCGGACAGGGGGCGAGACAGATACGCAGTATTTT. Its protein is CASSYPRTGGETDTQYF.

The chain employs TRBV20-1 and TRBJ2-1, with 10 nucleotides matching TRBD2. The CDR3 is 15 amino acids. Germline V gene sequence: CDR1 DFQATT, CDR2 SNEGSKA (reference sequence). V lost 2 bases and J lost 4; bases outside the gene matches: 5. The CDR3 sequence: CSARPSGRPYNEQFF. The CDR3 coding sequence is TGCAGTGCTAGACCTAGCGGGAGACCTTACAATGAGCAGTTCTTC.

The J gene is TRBJ2-3, the V gene TRBV24-1; tentative D call: TRBD1 (6 bases). Germline V gene lookup returns CDR1 KGHDR and CDR2 SFDVKD. V was clipped by 5 bases and J by 2 bases, with 7 bases between them. The length of the CDR3 is 13 residues. CDR3 bases: TGTGCCACCAGTGGACAGGCCACAGATACGCAGTATTTT. Encoded protein: CATSGQATDTQYF.

The chain joins TRBV11-2 to TRBJ2-5, with 8 nucleotides matching TRBD2. CDR1 and CDR2 from the germline V gene are SGHAT and FQNNGV. CDR3 length: 15 amino acids. With 2 bases clipped from V and 5 bases from J, the junction kept 7 bases outside the gene matches. Here the CDR3 reads CASSLPGGAGETQYF. CDR3 sequence (DNA): TGTGCCAGCAGCTTACCCGGGGGGGCTGGGGAGACCCAGTACTTC.

V gene TRBV28 combines with J gene TRBJ2-1, with D maybe TRBD2 (6 bases). Germline lookup yields CDR1 MDHEN and CDR2 SYDVKM. Trimming removed 6 bases at V and 2 bases at J, with 14 bases between. The CDR3 is made up of 15 amino acids. CDR3 coding DNA: TGTGCCAGCAGGGCCGGGACTTCCACCTACAATGAGCAGTTCTTC. As protein: CASRAGTSTYNEQFF.

This clonotype has just a few counts. The chain has TRBV7-2 and TRBJ2-2; D remains unclear. CDR1 is SGHTA and CDR2 is FQGNSA in the germline V gene. The CDR3 is made up of 16 amino acids. Trimming pared 1 base from V and 1 base from J, leaving 10 bases between. In DNA form, the CDR3 reads TGTGCCAGCAGCTTAGGCGGCAGGATGAACACCGGGGAGCTGTTTTTT. This sequence encodes CASSLGGRMNTGELFF.

This clonotype turned up a few times. V gene TRBV7-2 combines with J gene TRBJ2-5, with no clear D. The length of the CDR3 is 14 residues. The V gene lost 3 bases and the J gene lost 5 bases, with 13 bases spanning the gap. Germline CDR1 is SGHTA and CDR2 is FQGNSA. The CDR3 loop is CASSLNGREETQYF. The CDR3, as DNA: TGTGCCAGCAGCTTGAACGGGCGCGAGGAGACCCAGTACTTC.

CDR3 sequence: CASSLNRAIEKLFF. The CDR3 DNA reads as TGTGCCAGCAGCTTGAATAGAGCTATTGAAAAACTGTTTTTT. The chain joins TRBV7-8 to TRBJ1-4; D ambiguous. The germline V gene has CDR1 SGHVS and CDR2 FQNEAQ. V was shortened by 3 bases and J by 7 bases, with 12 bases between the two germline ends. CDR3 length: 14 residues.

The genes are TRBV7-9 and TRBJ1-5; D ambiguous. CDR1 is SEHNR, CDR2 FQNEAQ, per germline (reference sequence). The V and J ends lost 5 bases and 3 bases respectively, with 20 bases between them. The CDR3 loop spans 17 amino acids. CDR3 bases: TGTGCCAGCAGCCACACTGAGACTAGTCCCTTCAATCAGCCCCAGCATTTT. This translates into CASSHTETSPFNQPQHF.

This clonotype was observed a few times. The rearrangement links TRBV27 to TRBJ2-7; tentative D call: TRBD1 (6 bases). Trimming took off 4 bases at V and 2 bases at J, with 18 bases between the two ends. This CDR3 is 16 amino acids long. Germline V CDR1 and CDR2: MNHEY, SMNVEV (reference sequence). The CDR3 loop is CASSSSIGDTTYEQYF. In DNA form, the CDR3 reads TGTGCCAGCAGTTCCTCAATCGGGGACACCACCTACGAGCAGTACTTC.

There are many counts of this clonotype. The V and J genes are TRBV7-2 and TRBJ1-1, with TRBD1 identical over 7 bases. From germline, CDR1 is SGHTA and CDR2 FQGNSA. This CDR3 has 19 amino acids. Trimming removed 4 bases from V and 0 bases from J; junction bases left unmatched: 17. As DNA, the CDR3 is TGTGCCAGCAGCTCGACATACCGGGACAGCTCCATTATGAACACTGAAGCTTTCTTT. The encoded protein is CASSSTYRDSSIMNTEAFF.

This clonotype was found many times. This chain joins TRBV7-8 and TRBJ1-5, with D hard to call. The germline V gene has CDR1 SGHVS and CDR2 FQNEAQ. The CDR3 is 16 residues long. Trimming removed 4 bases from V and 0 bases from J, with 13 bases in between. The chain's CDR3 is CASSWTEGYSNQPQHF. The CDR3 DNA follows: TGTGCCAGCAGCTGGACGGAGGGATATAGCAATCAGCCCCAGCATTTT. Full variable domain (rest looked up from reference TRBV7-8 and TRBJ1-5): GAGVSQSPRYKVAKRGQDVALRCDPISGHVSLFWYQQALGQGPEFLTYFQNEAQLDKSGLPSDRFFAERPEGSVSTLKIQRTQQEDSAVYLCASSWTEGYSNQPQHFGDGTRLSIL.